These 23 T cell receptor beta chains were sequenced from one sample in a study of blood T cell repertoires in COVID-19. The table came from immunoSEQ multiplex PCR; TCRdb's copy has only in-frame clones and leaves some out. The repertoire holds some 64,000 clones, with roughly 80% as singletons. Source material: peripheral blood. Receptors were obtained from a man of 80 years or more with active or convalescent COVID-19.

V and J are TRBV3-1 (or the pseudogene TRBV3-2) and TRBJ2-5; 9 nucleotides match TRBD2. The J segment lost 5 bases and the V segment lost 6 bases, leaving 1 base of the junction unmatched. The germline V gene encodes CDR1 LGHDT and CDR2 YNNKEL (reference sequence). The CDR3 sequence is 12 residues long. The CDR3 sequence: CASRSGRETQYF. CDR3 in DNA: TGTGCCAGCAGGAGCGGGAGGGAGACCCAGTACTTC.

The chain couples TRBV27 to TRBJ1-1; D is perhaps TRBD1 (5 bases). V shed 2 bases and J shed 4 bases, with 23 bases lying between them. The CDR3 is made up of 18 amino acids. CDR1 MNHEY and CDR2 SMNVEV come from the germline V gene (reference sequence). Here the CDR3 DNA reads TGTGCCAGCAGTTTAGGGTCTCCGGTGGCAGGGTTGGTCACTGAAGCTTTCTTT. Translated, it gives CASSLGSPVAGLVTEAFF.

The V gene is TRBV6-4, the J gene TRBJ2-6, with a tentative D call TRBD2 (6 bases). Germline CDR1 MRHNA, CDR2 SNTAGT. Trimming removed 2 bases at V and 1 base at J, with 6 bases between. CDR3 length equals 15 residues. The CDR3 is CASSDGGSGANVLTF. The CDR3 DNA follows: TGTGCCAGCAGTGACGGGGGGTCTGGGGCCAACGTCCTGACTTTC.

The chain has TRBV3-1 (or the pseudogene TRBV3-2) and TRBJ2-1; TRBD1 might be the D (5 bases). The CDR3 consists of 17 residues. Looked up from germline, CDR1 is LGHDT and CDR2 is YNNKEL (reference sequence). With 0 bases removed from V and 4 bases from J, the gap between germline ends came to 16 bases. The CDR3, as DNA: TGTGCCAGCAGCCAAGATCGGGCGGACACTGTATACAATGAGCAGTTCTTC. This gives the protein CASSQDRADTVYNEQFF.

This clone was observed a single time. V usage is TRBV20-1 and J usage is TRBJ2-1; possibly TRBD1 for D (6 bases). V was shortened by 3 bases and J by 8 bases, with 20 bases between the two germline ends. Germline values: CDR1 DFQATT, CDR2 SNEGSKA (reference sequence). This CDR3 has 15 amino acids. The CDR3 DNA reads as TGCAGTGCTAGTATGGGGGCGCGATTCCCGGATGAGCAGTTCTTC. Protein: CSASMGARFPDEQFF.

This clone was found many times. This CDR3 is also generated by other DNA sequences in the sample. V is TRBV4-1 and J is TRBJ2-3; 8 positions match TRBD2. The CDR3 loop spans 16 amino acids. Germline values: CDR1 MGHRA, CDR2 YSYEKL. After removal of 1 base from V and 5 bases from J, the junction contained 8 bases not matched to a gene. The CDR3 DNA reads TGCGCCAGCAGCCAAGGTGGTCGGGGGGGTCAAGATACGCAGTATTTT. Protein: CASSQGGRGGQDTQYF.

Comments on this clone: Other nucleotide sequences in the sample specify the same CDR3. The genes are TRBV18 and TRBJ2-7; TRBD1 is a possible D gene (5 bases). Germline CDR1 is KGHSH and CDR2 is LQKENI. Deletions cut 2 bases from V and 4 bases from J, with 9 bases between. This CDR3 is 13 amino acids long. CDR3: CASSPDSLYEQYF. The CDR3 coding sequence is TGTGCCAGCTCACCAGACAGCTTATACGAGCAGTACTTC.

This clone was detected once. This rearrangement joins TRBV5-4 to TRBJ2-2; 8 bases map to TRBD2. Germline V gene data show CDR1 as SGHNT and CDR2 as YYREEE (reference sequence). The CDR3 is 16 amino acids. V gave up 0 bases and J gave up 2 bases; unmatched junction bases: 3. CDR3 nucleotides: TGTGCCAGCAGCTTGGCGCTAGCGGGTAACACCGGGGAGCTGTTTTTT. Residues: CASSLALAGNTGELFF.

The table lists this clone with a count of one. This chain links TRBV19 with TRBJ1-5; possible D gene TRBD1, 6 bases. This CDR3 spans 17 amino acids. The germline CDR1 and CDR2 sequences are LNHDA and SQIVND (reference sequence). V was shortened by 0 bases and J by 0 bases, with 12 bases between the two germline ends. The CDR3, as DNA: TGTGCCAGTAGTATAGACCTGACAGGTTATAGCAATCAGCCCCAGCATTTT. Translation: CASSIDLTGYSNQPQHF.

The chain couples TRBV27 to TRBJ2-2, with D hard to call. This CDR3 region has 13 residues. Germline CDR1 is MNHEY and CDR2 is SMNVEV (reference sequence). V was trimmed by 2 bases and J by 5 bases, leaving 6 bases between them. The CDR3 region is CASSLLETGELFF. As DNA, the CDR3 is TGTGCCAGCAGTTTACTAGAGACCGGGGAGCTGTTTTTT.

The sample holds one count of this clone. The chain has TRBV18 and TRBJ1-1; no clear D. The ends were cut back, 2 bases at V and 3 bases at J, with 7 bases in the middle. CDR3 length equals 13 residues. Germline V gene data show CDR1 as KGHSH and CDR2 as LQKENI. The CDR3 region has the DNA TGTGCCAGCTCACCAATGGCGGACACTGAAGCTTTCTTT. It specifies CASSPMADTEAFF.

This clone was seen a few times. The chain links TRBV7-2 to TRBJ1-2; D unclear. V was clipped by 4 bases and J by 2 bases, with 5 bases between them. Germline V lookup: CDR1 SGHTA, CDR2 FQGNSA. CDR3 length equals 12 residues. In DNA form, the CDR3 reads TGTGCCAGCAGCTCCCTGAACTATGGCTACACCTTC. Amino acids: CASSSLNYGYTF.

This clone has only a few counts. CDR3 protein: CASSLEGTAGQPQHF. The CDR3 DNA follows: TGCGCCAGCAGCTTGGAGGGGACAGCGGGTCAGCCCCAGCATTTT. The chain has TRBV5-1 and TRBJ1-5; TRBD1 aligns across 7 bases. Per germline, CDR1 SGHRS and CDR2 YFSETQ. The V gene end was trimmed by 0 bases and the J gene end by 6 bases; junction bases not matched to a gene: 6. There are 15 residues in the CDR3.

The chain has TRBV30 and TRBJ2-4, with TRBD2 identical over 9 bases. V was clipped by 2 bases and J by 0 bases; unmatched bases: 2. The germline CDR1 and CDR2 sequences are GTSNPN and SVGIG (reference sequence). This CDR3 has 15 amino acids. This CDR3 is CAWSKLAGAKNIQYF. The CDR3 DNA sequence: TGTGCCTGGAGTAAACTAGCGGGAGCCAAAAACATTCAGTACTTC.

The chain links TRBV7-9 to TRBJ2-7; TRBD1 might be the D (5 bases). CDR3 size: 14 residues. Per the germline V gene, CDR1 is SEHNR and CDR2 is FQNEAQ (reference sequence). Trimming took 5 bases from V and 5 from J, leaving 16 bases between them. This chain's CDR3 is CASSNFQGSDEQYF. The CDR3 DNA is TGTGCCAGCAGCAATTTTCAGGGAAGCGACGAGCAGTACTTC.

This sequence joins TRBV4-2 and TRBJ2-3, with D possibly TRBD2 on 7 matching bases. Germline values: CDR1 LGHNA, CDR2 YNFKEQ. Trimming shortened V by 4 bases and J by 4 bases, and 18 bases separated the two germline ends. The CDR3 covers 16 residues. CDR3 sequence reads: CASSPLGGGGADTQYF. DNA of the CDR3: TGTGCCAGCAGCCCCCTTGGGGGCGGGGGCGCAGATACGCAGTATTTT.

The chain combines TRBV13 with TRBJ2-7; 8 bases map to TRBD1. In germline, CDR1 is PRHDT, CDR2 FYEKMQ (reference sequence). This CDR3 has 15 residues. The ends lost 2 bases at V and 3 bases at J; junction bases unmatched: 6. The CDR3 loop reads CASSLPGQGRYEQYF. CDR3 nucleotide sequence: TGTGCCAGCAGCTTACCCGGACAGGGTCGCTACGAGCAGTACTTC.

The chain employs TRBV11-3 and TRBJ1-4; D remains ambiguous. The V gene's germline CDR1 is SGHNT and CDR2 YENEEA. V lost 6 bases to trimming and J lost 4 bases, with 15 bases between them. The CDR3 spans 15 residues. The CDR3 nucleotides are TGTGCCAGCAGTTTTTCACTCCACGTTAATGAAAAACTGTTTTTT. The encoded protein is CASSFSLHVNEKLFF.

The J gene is TRBJ1-1, the V gene TRBV6-4; maybe TRBD1 (5 bases). V dropped 6 bases and J dropped 4 bases, with 18 bases sitting between them. Germline values: CDR1 MRHNA, CDR2 SNTAGT. The CDR3 sequence is 15 residues long. DNA for the CDR3: TGTGCCAGCAGCGAAAGGGACGGGGACTCCACTGAAGCTTTCTTT. Translated, it gives CASSERDGDSTEAFF.

The chain joins TRBV6-2 or TRBV6-3 to TRBJ2-7, with TRBD2 as a possible D gene (6 bases). Trimming left V 6 bases short and J 0 bases short, with 15 bases between. The germline V gene encodes CDR1 MNHEY and CDR2 SVGEGT. The CDR3 runs 15 residues. CDR3 nucleotides: TGTGCCAGCAGCCGCGGGACCCCCAGCTCCTACGAGCAGTACTTC. This translates into CASSRGTPSSYEQYF.

The chain has TRBV25-1 and TRBJ2-5, with 9 bases identical to TRBD2. The junction had 11 bases not matched to a gene; V was cut back by 0 bases and J by 9 bases. This CDR3 has 16 amino acids. Germline V lookup: CDR1 MGHDK, CDR2 SYGVNS. The DNA for the CDR3 is TGTGCCAGCAGTGAATATCGCGGGGGGGGCAGGGAGGCCCAGTACTTC. It codes for CASSEYRGGGREAQYF.

The chain combines TRBV7-2 with TRBJ2-1, with 7 bases aligning to TRBD2. Germline V CDR1 and CDR2: SGHTA, FQGNSA. V lost 2 bases, J lost 5 bases, and 3 bases stayed unmatched. The CDR3 has 14 amino acids. The CDR3 bases are TGTGCCAGCAGCTTACTAGCGGAAAACAATGAGCAGTTCTTC. Amino acid sequence: CASSLLAENNEQFF.

This chain joins TRBV7-2 and TRBJ2-7; 11 nucleotides agree with TRBD2. The V segment lost 5 bases and the J segment 5 bases; nucleotides outside the gene matches: 14. Germline CDR1 reads SGHTA; CDR2 reads FQGNSA. This CDR3 has 17 amino acids. CDR3 residues: CASSPWATSGSANEQYF. CDR3 nucleotides: TGTGCCAGCAGCCCTTGGGCTACTAGCGGGAGTGCCAACGAGCAGTACTTC. Together with reference TRBV7-2 and TRBJ2-7, the CDR3 gives the full variable domain: GAGVSQSPSNKVTEKGKDVELRCDPISGHTALYWYRQSLGQGLEFLIYFQGNSAPDKSGLPSDRFSAERTGGSVSTLTIQRTQQEDSAVYLCASSPWATSGSANEQYFGPGTRLTVT.